The 14 T cell receptor beta chains listed next were all sequenced from one sample in a study of T cell repertoires in aging, cancer and after chemotherapy. The template was genomic DNA from peripheral blood, not RNA. A mixed TRB-A/B primer pool amplified rearranged TRB by multiplex touch-down PCR. TCRdb re-analysed the multiplex PCR reads in MiXCR, keeping a single row per CDR3 protein. Of about 12,000 distinct CDR3 sequences listed, less than 40% were seen once; the top ten hold under 7%. The sample comprised blood. The receptors were gathered from a human donor in good health. The donor label of this sample is uncertain.

As regards this clonotype: A read error may be the cause here, since a much bigger clone is one base away. The chain is built from TRBV19 and TRBJ2-2; D gene unclear. Germline-derived CDR1 and CDR2 are LNHDA and SQIVND (reference sequence). Trimming removed 7 bases from V and 7 bases from J, with 16 bases in between. The CDR3 is made up of 14 amino acids. CDR3 sequence (DNA): TGTGCCAGTACGGATGGGCAGGTGCACGGGGAGCTGTTTTTT. It encodes CASTDGQVHGELFF.

This sequence joins TRBV5-6 and TRBJ1-2; 11 bases are shared with TRBD1. The CDR3 is 14 residues long. V lost 2 bases, J lost 9 bases, and 6 bases stayed unmatched. Germline V lookup: CDR1 SGHDT, CDR2 YYEEEE. In DNA, the CDR3 is TGTGCCAGCAGCTTAGGGACAGGGGGATTGAGCTACACCTTC. Its translation is CASSLGTGGLSYTF.

Within the sample, this clonotype is medium-sized (0.01 to 0.1%). The genes are TRBV19 and TRBJ2-3, with 8 bases lining up with TRBD1. Germline values: CDR1 LNHDA, CDR2 SQIVND (reference sequence). The ends lost 6 bases at V and 4 bases at J; junction bases unmatched: 6. This CDR3 has 14 residues. CDR3 protein: CASSKDRAPDTQYF. CDR3 in DNA: TGTGCCAGTAGCAAGGACAGGGCTCCAGATACGCAGTATTTT.

Of note for this clonotype: Germline and junction disagree at one end, which may indicate a read error. J is TRBJ2-3 and V is TRBV6-4; 10 bases fit TRBD2. The CDR3 loop spans 14 amino acids. Germline CDR1 is MRHNA and CDR2 is SNTAGT. The CDR3 DNA reads as TGTGCCAGAAGTGCCCTAGCGGGGGCAGATACGCAGTATTTT. This gives the protein CARSALAGADTQYF.

This chain's CDR3 is CASSSGTGNEKLFF. The CDR3 DNA is TGTGCCAGCAGCTCCGGGACAGGGAACGAAAAACTGTTTTTT. The chain carries TRBV6-5 and TRBJ1-4; 9 bases line up with TRBD1. J lost 8 bases, V lost 6 bases, and 7 bases had no gene match. This CDR3 is 14 amino acids long. In germline, CDR1 is MNHEY, CDR2 SVGAGI.

The chain recombines TRBV6-4 with TRBJ2-7; no clear D. Looked up from germline, CDR1 is MRHNA and CDR2 is SNTAGT. Trimming left V 6 bases short and J 7 bases short, with 10 bases between. This CDR3 contains 11 residues. In DNA form, the CDR3 reads TGTGCCAGCAGGGGTACCCAGGAGCAGTACTTC. Protein: CASRGTQEQYF.

This clonotype is categorized as medium-sized. The V gene is TRBV29-1, the J gene TRBJ1-1; TRBD1 is a possible D gene (6 bases). Germline V gene data show CDR1 as SQVTM and CDR2 as ANQGSEA. Trimming left V 6 bases short and J 5 bases short, with 19 bases between. CDR3 length equals 14 residues. CDR3 residues: CSVNPTGRDTEAFF. The CDR3 DNA reads as TGCAGCGTCAATCCGACAGGTCGTGATACTGAAGCTTTCTTT.

The V gene is TRBV19, the J gene TRBJ1-4; no definite D call. V lost 3 bases and J lost 3, with 11 bases in between. Germline V gives CDR1 LNHDA, CDR2 SQIVND (reference sequence). CDR3 length: 15 amino acids. CDR3 coding DNA: TGTGCCAGTAGTATTATGTTACAGCCTAATGAAAAACTGTTTTTT. Translation gives CASSIMLQPNEKLFF.

By proportion, this clonotype is medium-sized. The chain couples TRBV29-1 to TRBJ2-7, with D possibly called TRBD1 or TRBD2 (5 bases each). CDR1 is SQVTM and CDR2 is ANQGSEA in the germline V gene. The V gene lost 4 bases and the J gene lost 1 base, with 11 bases spanning the gap. The CDR3 covers 13 residues. The CDR3, as DNA: TGCAGCGTTGGCAGGGAGTTGTCCTACGAGCAGTACTTC. The encoded protein is CSVGRELSYEQYF.

There are a few counts of this clonotype. The rearrangement joins TRBV7-9 to TRBJ1-3; D not certain. CDR1 is SEHNR and CDR2 is FQNEAQ in the germline V gene (reference sequence). CDR3 size: 13 residues. Between the trimmed V and J ends, which lost 2 bases and 5 bases, there was a span of 7 bases. The CDR3 spells CASSLTGRNTIYF. The CDR3 nucleotides are TGTGCCAGCAGCTTAACGGGCAGAAACACCATATATTTT.

The V gene is TRBV6-1, the J gene TRBJ1-4; D uncertain. The CDR3 is 14 residues long. Germline CDR1 and CDR2: MNHNS and SASEGT. The germline V and J ends were trimmed by 7 bases and 0 bases, with 9 bases remaining between them. CDR3 nucleotide sequence: TGTGCCAGCAACTTTGGGGCAACTAATGAAAAACTGTTTTTT. It specifies CASNFGATNEKLFF.

This clonotype was detected only a few times. V is TRBV30 and J is TRBJ1-2; 11 nucleotides align to TRBD1. Germline V CDR1 and CDR2: GTSNPN, SVGIG (reference sequence). This CDR3 is built from 16 residues. Trimming cost V 2 bases and J 7 bases; bases outside gene matches: 12. The CDR3 nucleotides read TGTGCCTGGAGTACGACTCGGACAGGGGGCAGGGGTGGCTACACCTTC. This codes for CAWSTTRTGGRGGYTF.

This clonotype was detected only a few times. This sequence joins TRBV5-4 and TRBJ1-3; D unresolved. V lost 0 bases to trimming and J lost 0 bases, with 7 bases between them. The CDR3 spans 15 residues. Per germline, CDR1 SGHNT and CDR2 YYREEE (reference sequence). In DNA, the CDR3 is TGTGCCAGCAGCTTGGGTGTGGGCTCTGGAAACACCATATATTTT. Its protein product is CASSLGVGSGNTIYF. The entire variable domain, with the rest obtained from reference TRBV5-4 and TRBJ1-3, is as follows: ETGVTQSPTHLIKTRGQQVTLRCSSQSGHNTVSWYQQALGQGPQFIFQYYREEENGRGNFPPRFSGLQFPNYSSELNVNALELDDSALYLCASSLGVGSGNTIYFGEGSWLTVV.

This clonotype was observed once. The rearrangement uses TRBV20-1 and TRBJ2-7; D possibly corresponds to TRBD2 (5 bases). The CDR3 length is 12 residues. Germline V lookup: CDR1 DFQATT, CDR2 SNEGSKA (reference sequence). V lost 2 bases to trimming and J lost 1 base, with 6 bases between them. CDR3 bases: TGCAGTGCTAGACGCGGGTCCTACGAGCAGTACTTC. Residues: CSARRGSYEQYF.